The 27 T cell receptor beta chains below were found in one sample sequenced in a study of identical twins. One entry per CDR3 protein results from TCRdb running MiXCR on the 5' RACE reads. The sample records 570,000 or so distinct CDR3 sequences, roughly 9.9% being singletons. These data also formed part of another study, on yellow fever vaccine responses in identical twins.

Sequenced material: PBMCs. These receptors originate from a woman under 30 in good health.

Ten or more counts support this clonotype. The rearrangement joins TRBV27 to TRBJ2-2, with 8 nucleotides matching TRBD2. Losses at the gene ends were 5 bases for V and 4 bases for J; bases not matched to a gene: 9. The germline V gene encodes CDR1 MNHEY and CDR2 SMNVEV (reference sequence). The CDR3 runs 16 residues. The CDR3 loop is CASSTLSGTGTGELFF. As DNA, the CDR3 is TGTGCCAGCAGTACCCTTAGCGGGACGGGCACCGGGGAGCTGTTTTTT.

This clonotype was seen many times. This sequence joins TRBV6-4 and TRBJ2-3; D might be TRBD1 (6 bases). Trimming shortened V by 6 bases and J by 0 bases, and 19 bases separated the two germline ends. This CDR3 is 17 amino acids long. In germline, CDR1 is MRHNA, CDR2 SNTAGT. In nucleotides, the CDR3 is TGTGCCAGCAGCCTATTCAACAGGGAAACTAGCACAGATACGCAGTATTTT. Its protein product is CASSLFNRETSTDTQYF.

This clonotype has a handful of counts. The gene calls are TRBV5-6 and TRBJ2-7, with 11 bases lining up with TRBD2. Per the germline V gene, CDR1 is SGHDT and CDR2 is YYEEEE. The length of the CDR3 is 17 residues. V trimming: 3 bases; J trimming: 1 base; junction bases outside the gene matches: 9. The chain's CDR3 is CASSSGLAEALSYEQYF. As DNA, the CDR3 is TGTGCCAGCAGCTCGGGACTAGCGGAAGCTCTTTCCTACGAGCAGTACTTC. Using reference TRBV5-6 and TRBJ2-7 for the parts outside the CDR3, the full variable domain is DAGVTQSPTHLIKTRGQQVTLRCSPKSGHDTVSWYQQALGQGPQFIFQYYEEEERQRGNFPDRFSGHQFPNYSSELNVNALLLGDSALYLCASSSGLAEALSYEQYFGPGTRLTVT.

This clonotype was counted many times. The V and J genes are TRBV20-1 and TRBJ2-1; no definite D call. The V gene's germline CDR1 is DFQATT and CDR2 SNEGSKA (reference sequence). The CDR3 contains 11 residues. Trimming took 3 bases from V and 5 from J, leaving 5 bases between them. CDR3 region: CSARGHNEQFF. The DNA for the CDR3 is TGCAGTGCTAGGGGCCACAATGAGCAGTTCTTC.

The chain joins TRBV30 to TRBJ2-1, with 9 bases fitting TRBD1. This CDR3 has 16 residues. Per germline, CDR1 GTSNPN and CDR2 SVGIG (reference sequence). Trimming removed 2 bases from V and 6 bases from J; junction bases left unmatched: 11. The CDR3 DNA follows: TGTGCCTGGAGTCCCCCCGGGACAGGGTTCTCCAATGAGCAGTTCTTC. Translation gives CAWSPPGTGFSNEQFF.

Only a few counts were recorded for this clonotype. The chain uses TRBV5-4 and TRBJ2-5; D not resolved. In germline, CDR1 is SGHNT, CDR2 YYREEE (reference sequence). The V and J ends lost 0 bases and 1 base respectively, with 7 bases between them. The CDR3 is 14 amino acids. The CDR3 spells CASSLVDSQETQYF. In DNA, the CDR3 is TGTGCCAGCAGCTTGGTTGATTCCCAAGAGACCCAGTACTTC.

The chain carries TRBV28 and TRBJ2-6; D tentatively reads TRBD1 or TRBD2 (5 bases each). The V gene lost 1 base and the J gene lost 4 bases, with 11 bases spanning the gap. Germline V lookup: CDR1 MDHEN, CDR2 SYDVKM. The CDR3 is 16 residues long. DNA for the CDR3: TGTGCCAGCAGTTTATCGGGGCCGGGGGGGGCCAACGTCCTGACTTTC. Amino acid sequence: CASSLSGPGGANVLTF.

Only a few counts were recorded for this clonotype. The chain is built from TRBV30 and TRBJ2-7; no clear D gene. The CDR3 extends over 13 amino acids. Germline V gives CDR1 GTSNPN, CDR2 SVGIG (reference sequence). With 5 bases removed from V and 2 bases from J, the gap between germline ends came to 13 bases. CDR3 DNA sequence: TGTGCCTGGCGTCTAGGGCCTCCCTACGAGCAGTACTTC. As protein: CAWRLGPPYEQYF.

The rearrangement joins TRBV29-1 to TRBJ2-1; 8 nucleotides line up with TRBD2. The germline gives CDR1 SQVTM, CDR2 ANQGSEA. The CDR3 runs 15 residues. V was pared by 7 bases and J by 6 bases, with 14 bases of the junction left unmatched. CDR3 residues: CSATRLAGVPNEQFF. In DNA form, the CDR3 reads TGCAGCGCTACAAGGCTAGCGGGCGTACCCAATGAGCAGTTCTTC.

This clonotype was detected a few times. V and J are TRBV10-3 and TRBJ2-7; 10 nucleotides match TRBD2. Unmatched junction bases numbered 6, after V lost 6 bases and J lost 1 base. CDR1 is ENHRY and CDR2 is SYGVKD in the germline V gene. CDR3 size: 15 residues. The CDR3 DNA is TGTGCCATCAGGGGGGATAGCGGGGGGTCCTACGAGCAGTACTTC. Its protein product is CAIRGDSGGSYEQYF.

This clonotype was seen many times. CDR3 coding DNA: TGTGCCAGCAGCTTAGCCGTGATTGAGCAGTTCTTC. Protein: CASSLAVIEQFF. The V call is TRBV11-2, the J call TRBJ2-1; D remains ambiguous. CDR3 length: 12 amino acids. Trimming removed 1 base at V and 9 bases at J, with 7 bases between. Germline CDR1 and CDR2: SGHAT and FQNNGV.

The sample holds one count of this clonotype. CDR3 region: CATSRDWAHEQYF. The DNA for the CDR3 is TGTGCCACCAGCAGAGACTGGGCCCACGAGCAGTACTTC. The genes are TRBV15 and TRBJ2-7; D is unresolved. Germline CDR1 reads LNHNV; CDR2 reads YYDKDF (reference sequence). The V end was cut by 0 bases, the J end by 5 bases, with 8 bases between. This CDR3 spans 13 amino acids.

The chain recombines TRBV20-1 with TRBJ2-5; 7 bases align to TRBD2. The ends lost 4 bases at V and 1 base at J; junction bases unmatched: 3. This CDR3 contains 13 residues. CDR1 and CDR2 (germline): DFQATT, SNEGSKA (reference sequence). The chain's CDR3 is CSATLAGQETQYF. For the CDR3, the DNA is TGCAGTGCTACATTAGCGGGCCAAGAGACCCAGTACTTC.

Ten or more counts support this clonotype. The chain employs TRBV7-3 and TRBJ2-3; tentative D call: TRBD1 (7 bases). The CDR3 loop spans 15 amino acids. The germline gives CDR1 SGHTA, CDR2 FQGTGA. Trimming left V 5 bases short and J 5 bases short, with 17 bases between. For the CDR3, the DNA is TGTGCCAGCAGCCTGAGGAGGGGGCCTGGAGATACGCAGTATTTT. This sequence encodes CASSLRRGPGDTQYF.

V gene TRBV5-4 combines with J gene TRBJ2-3, with 12 positions matching TRBD2. This CDR3 comprises 23 residues. CDR1 is SGHNT, CDR2 YYREEE, per germline (reference sequence). The CDR3: CLSSQTTPWTSGISGASTDTQYF. In DNA, the CDR3 is TGTCTCAGCAGCCAGACGACCCCCTGGACTAGCGGGATATCGGGAGCGAGCACAGATACGCAGTATTTT.

This clonotype was found many times. The V call is TRBV7-6, the J call TRBJ2-5, with D possibly matching TRBD2 (6 bases). Trimming left V 1 base short and J 2 bases short, with 8 bases between. Germline loops: CDR1 SGHVS, CDR2 FNYEAQ. There are 14 residues in the CDR3. The CDR3 bases are TGTGCCAGCAGCTTAGGGCTAGCGCAAGAGACCCAGTACTTC. Residues: CASSLGLAQETQYF.

This chain uses TRBV30 with TRBJ2-5; possibly TRBD2 for D (5 bases). This CDR3 is 13 amino acids long. The V end lost 1 base, the J end lost 3 bases, and 9 bases lay between the germline ends. Germline V gives CDR1 GTSNPN, CDR2 SVGIG (reference sequence). The chain's CDR3 is CAWSASRKETQYF. CDR3 sequence (DNA): TGTGCCTGGAGTGCTAGCAGAAAAGAGACCCAGTACTTC.

The chain joins TRBV6-5 to TRBJ2-5, with TRBD2 identical over 9 bases. This CDR3 region has 15 residues. The V gene's germline CDR1 is MNHEY and CDR2 SVGAGI. V lost 4 bases and J lost 5; bases outside the gene matches: 8. The CDR3 region is CASSWSAGGQETQYF. CDR3 sequence (DNA): TGTGCCAGCAGTTGGTCGGCGGGGGGGCAGGAGACCCAGTACTTC.

The V and J genes are TRBV19 and TRBJ2-3; D may be TRBD2 (6 bases). V lost 4 bases and J lost 8, with 10 bases in between. Germline V gene data show CDR1 as LNHDA and CDR2 as SQIVND (reference sequence). The CDR3 sequence is 12 residues long. CDR3 amino acids: CASSTRLGTQYF. The CDR3 DNA reads TGTGCCAGTAGTACCCGACTAGGTACGCAGTATTTT.

This clonotype was picked up many times. This chain uses TRBV5-1 with TRBJ2-1; unclear D gene. V shed 3 bases and J shed 13 bases, with 11 bases lying between them. CDR1 SGHRS and CDR2 YFSETQ come from the germline V gene. The CDR3 extends over 11 amino acids. CDR3 region: CASSSILGQFF. DNA for the CDR3: TGCGCCAGCAGCTCGATTTTGGGACAGTTCTTC.

This chain uses TRBV7-8 with TRBJ2-7; no firm D call. Germline V gene lookup returns CDR1 SGHVS and CDR2 FQNEAQ. CDR3 size: 13 residues. Trimming took 3 bases from V and 6 from J, leaving 12 bases between them. CDR3 nucleotides: TGTGCCAGCAGCTTTCGAGATAGTGGCGAGCAGTACTTC. Residues: CASSFRDSGEQYF.

This clonotype was picked up one time. This chain links TRBV3-1 with TRBJ2-1, with 9 nucleotides matching TRBD2. The CDR3 has 17 residues. CDR1 and CDR2 from the germline V gene are LGHDT and YNNKEL (reference sequence). J was trimmed by 2 bases and V by 0 bases; bases with no gene match: 5. As DNA, the CDR3 is TGTGCCAGCAGCCAAGAAGTCGGCGGGGGGGCCTACAATGAGCAGTTCTTC. Residues: CASSQEVGGGAYNEQFF.

This clonotype was seen a few times. This chain joins TRBV7-9 and TRBJ2-7; tentatively, D is TRBD2 (5 bases). Germline V CDR1 and CDR2: SEHNR, FQNEAQ (reference sequence). The CDR3 covers 14 residues. Trimming left V 2 bases short and J 7 bases short, with 15 bases between. This CDR3 is CASSLRLEPGEQYF. In nucleotides, the CDR3 is TGTGCCAGCAGCTTAAGACTGGAGCCGGGGGAGCAGTACTTC.

J is TRBJ1-1 and V is TRBV6-5, with 7 bases identical to TRBD1. V gave up 4 bases and J gave up 4 bases; unmatched junction bases: 3. The CDR3 has 13 residues. Per the germline V gene, CDR1 is MNHEY and CDR2 is SVGAGI. CDR3 DNA: TGTGCCAGCAGTTCCAACAGGGGCACTGAAGCTTTCTTT. This sequence encodes CASSSNRGTEAFF.

There are a few counts of this clonotype. V is TRBV4-2 and J is TRBJ2-2, with D uncertain. The CDR3 has 15 amino acids. Trimming pared 0 bases from V and 1 base from J, leaving 6 bases between. In germline, CDR1 is LGHNA, CDR2 YNFKEQ. Here the CDR3 reads CASSQDPQNTGELFF. CDR3 in DNA: TGTGCCAGCAGCCAAGATCCCCAGAACACCGGGGAGCTGTTTTTT.

This clonotype was observed a handful of times. This rearrangement joins TRBV5-1 to TRBJ1-6; the D is unclear. Trimming left V 4 bases short and J 9 bases short, with 8 bases between. Germline V gene sequence: CDR1 SGHRS, CDR2 YFSETQ. This CDR3 has 12 amino acids. The CDR3 nucleotides are TGCGCCAGCAGCGCGCCCGGTTCACCCCTCCACTTT. Translating it yields CASSAPGSPLHF.

This clonotype was recorded a few times. The V call is TRBV29-1, the J call TRBJ2-6; D gene ambiguous. Germline CDR1 SQVTM, CDR2 ANQGSEA. The CDR3 runs 16 residues. The V and J ends lost 7 bases and 0 bases respectively, with 16 bases between them. This CDR3 is CSALEAPSSGANVLTF. The CDR3 DNA reads as TGCAGCGCCTTGGAAGCCCCAAGCTCTGGGGCCAACGTCCTGACTTTC.